This T cell receptor (beta chain) was identified in a study of Graves' ophthalmopathy and Graves' hyperthyroidism. This CDR3 region has 17 residues. V was clipped by 5 bases and J by 0 bases, with 15 bases between them. The germline V gene has CDR1 SGHRS and CDR2 YFSETQ. This clonotype was seen only once. As the template, RNA transcripts were used to amplify TCR beta CDR3 regions. First-round RT-PCR relied on HTBI primers, and a second-round multiplex PCR came next. A single record per CDR3 protein comes from TCRdb applying MiXCR to the multiplex PCR reads. The profile shows 240,000 or so distinct CDR3 sequences, around 50% of them singletons. Thyroid ultrasound, orbital computed tomography, TRAb, serum thyroxine and clinical symptoms formed the basis of diagnosis.

The chain joins TRBV5-1 to TRBJ2-6; D is ambiguous. The specimen sequenced was peripheral blood. The receptor was isolated from an adult man with Graves' ophthalmopathy. CDR3 sequence reads: CASRAPGRSSGANVLTF. CDR3 coding DNA: TGCGCCAGCAGAGCCCCCGGCCGGTCCTCTGGGGCCAACGTCCTGACTTTC. The full variable domain, with the rest looked up from reference TRBV5-1 and TRBJ2-6, is KAGVTQTPRYLIKTRGQQVTLSCSPISGHRSVSWYQQTPGQGLQFLFEYFSETQRNKGNFPGRFSGRQFSNSRSEMNVSTLELGDSALYLCASRAPGRSSGANVLTFGAGSRLTVL.